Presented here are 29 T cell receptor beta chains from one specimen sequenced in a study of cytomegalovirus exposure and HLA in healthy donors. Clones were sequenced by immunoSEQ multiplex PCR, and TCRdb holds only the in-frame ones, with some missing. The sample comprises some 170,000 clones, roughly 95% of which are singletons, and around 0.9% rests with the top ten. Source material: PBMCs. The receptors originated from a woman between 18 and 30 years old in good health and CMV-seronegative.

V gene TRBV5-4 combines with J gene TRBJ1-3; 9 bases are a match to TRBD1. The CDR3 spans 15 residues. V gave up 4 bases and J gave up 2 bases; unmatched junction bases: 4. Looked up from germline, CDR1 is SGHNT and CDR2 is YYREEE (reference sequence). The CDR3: CASSQGQGTGNTIYF. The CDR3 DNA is TGTGCCAGCAGCCAGGGACAGGGAACTGGAAACACCATATATTTT.

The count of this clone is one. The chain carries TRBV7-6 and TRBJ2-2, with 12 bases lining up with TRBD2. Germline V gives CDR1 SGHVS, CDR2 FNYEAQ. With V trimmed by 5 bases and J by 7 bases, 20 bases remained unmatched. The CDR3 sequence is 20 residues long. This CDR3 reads CASSTQPGLAGRRLGGELFF. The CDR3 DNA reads TGTGCCAGCAGCACCCAACCGGGACTAGCGGGCCGGAGGTTGGGCGGGGAGCTGTTTTTT.

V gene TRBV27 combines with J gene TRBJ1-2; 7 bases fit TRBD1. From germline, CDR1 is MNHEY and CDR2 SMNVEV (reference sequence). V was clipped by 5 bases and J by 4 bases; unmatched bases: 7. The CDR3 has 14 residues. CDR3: CASSPGGWTYGYTF. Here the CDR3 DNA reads TGTGCCAGCAGTCCAGGGGGGTGGACCTATGGCTACACCTTC.

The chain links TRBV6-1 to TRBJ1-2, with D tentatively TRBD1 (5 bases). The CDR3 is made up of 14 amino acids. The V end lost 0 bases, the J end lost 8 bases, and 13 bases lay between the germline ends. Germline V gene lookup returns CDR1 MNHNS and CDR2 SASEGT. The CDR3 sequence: CASSEAGGARGYTF. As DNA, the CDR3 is TGTGCCAGCAGTGAAGCGGGAGGGGCACGGGGCTACACCTTC.

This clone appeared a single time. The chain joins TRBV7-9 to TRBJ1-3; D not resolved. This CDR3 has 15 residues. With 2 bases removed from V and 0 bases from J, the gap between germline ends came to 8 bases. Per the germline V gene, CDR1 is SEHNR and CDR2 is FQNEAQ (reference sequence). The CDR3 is CASSLPPSSGNTIYF. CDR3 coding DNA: TGTGCCAGCAGCTTACCCCCTTCCTCTGGAAACACCATATATTTT.

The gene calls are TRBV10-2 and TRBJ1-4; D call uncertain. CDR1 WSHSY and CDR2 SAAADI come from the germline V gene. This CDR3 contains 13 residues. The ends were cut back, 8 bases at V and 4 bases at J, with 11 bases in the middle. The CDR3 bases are TGCGCCAGCGGAGAGGCCGGTAATGAAAAACTGTTTTTT. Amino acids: CASGEAGNEKLFF.

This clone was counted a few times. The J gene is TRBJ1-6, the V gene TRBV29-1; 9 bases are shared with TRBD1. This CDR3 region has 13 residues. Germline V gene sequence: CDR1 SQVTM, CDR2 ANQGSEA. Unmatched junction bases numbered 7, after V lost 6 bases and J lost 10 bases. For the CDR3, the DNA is TGCAGCGTCCAGGGACAGGGAGGATCACCCCTCCACTTT. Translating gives CSVQGQGGSPLHF.

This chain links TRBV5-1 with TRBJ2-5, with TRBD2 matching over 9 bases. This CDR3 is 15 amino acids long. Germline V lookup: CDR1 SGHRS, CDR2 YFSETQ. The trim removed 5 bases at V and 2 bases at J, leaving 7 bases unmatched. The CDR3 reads CASRLGLATQETQYF. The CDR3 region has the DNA TGCGCCAGCAGACTGGGACTAGCCACGCAAGAGACCCAGTACTTC.

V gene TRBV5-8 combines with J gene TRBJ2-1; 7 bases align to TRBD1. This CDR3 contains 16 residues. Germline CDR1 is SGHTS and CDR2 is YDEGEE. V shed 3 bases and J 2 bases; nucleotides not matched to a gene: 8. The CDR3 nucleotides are TGTGCCAGCAGCTCCGGGGAAGGACAGGCCTACAATGAGCAGTTCTTC. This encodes CASSSGEGQAYNEQFF. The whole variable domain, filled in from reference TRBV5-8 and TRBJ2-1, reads EAGVTQSPTHLIKTRGQQATLRCSPISGHTSVYWYQQALGLGLQFLLWYDEGEERNRGNFPPRFSGRQFPNYSSELNVNALELEDSALYLCASSSGEGQAYNEQFFGPGTRLTVL.

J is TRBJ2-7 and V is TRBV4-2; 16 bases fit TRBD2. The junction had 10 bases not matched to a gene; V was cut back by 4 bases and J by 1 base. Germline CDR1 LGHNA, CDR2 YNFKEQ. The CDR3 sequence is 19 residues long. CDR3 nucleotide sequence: TGTGCCAGCAGCCCCGCGGGACTAGCGGGGGGGCTCCAATCCTACGAGCAGTACTTC. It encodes CASSPAGLAGGLQSYEQYF.

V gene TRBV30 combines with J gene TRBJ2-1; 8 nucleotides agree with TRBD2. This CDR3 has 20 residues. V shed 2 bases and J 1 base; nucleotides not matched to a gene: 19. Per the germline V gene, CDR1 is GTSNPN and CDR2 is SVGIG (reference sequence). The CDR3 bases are TGTGCCTGGAGTATCCCCTTCGGGCGGGGGGCCCTAAGATCCTACAATGAGCAGTTCTTC. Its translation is CAWSIPFGRGALRSYNEQFF.

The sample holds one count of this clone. DNA of the CDR3: TGTGCCAGCAGCTGGGGACAGGGAGGGATAACCGGGGAGCTGTTTTTT. Residues: CASSWGQGGITGELFF. V gene TRBV5-4 combines with J gene TRBJ2-2; TRBD1 matches at 9 bases. V trimming: 3 bases; J trimming: 5 bases; junction bases outside the gene matches: 8. CDR3 length: 16 amino acids. Germline values: CDR1 SGHNT, CDR2 YYREEE (reference sequence).

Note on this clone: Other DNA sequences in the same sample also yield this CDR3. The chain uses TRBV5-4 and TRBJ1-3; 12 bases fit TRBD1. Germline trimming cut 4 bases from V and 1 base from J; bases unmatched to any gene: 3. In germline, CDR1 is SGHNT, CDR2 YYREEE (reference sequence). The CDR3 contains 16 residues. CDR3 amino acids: CASSLGQGASGNTIYF. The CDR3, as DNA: TGTGCCAGCAGCCTGGGACAGGGGGCTTCTGGAAACACCATATATTTT.

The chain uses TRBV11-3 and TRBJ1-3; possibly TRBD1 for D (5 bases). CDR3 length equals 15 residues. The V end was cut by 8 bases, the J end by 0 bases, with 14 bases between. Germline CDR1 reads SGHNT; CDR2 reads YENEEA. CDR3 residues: CASAGDSLSGNTIYF. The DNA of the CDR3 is TGTGCCAGCGCCGGCGACAGCCTCTCTGGAAACACCATATATTTT.

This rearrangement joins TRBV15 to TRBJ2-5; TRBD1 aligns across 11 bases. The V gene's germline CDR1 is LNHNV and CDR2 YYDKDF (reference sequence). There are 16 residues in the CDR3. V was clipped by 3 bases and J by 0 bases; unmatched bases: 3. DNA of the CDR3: TGTGCCACCAGCAGCCGGGACAGGGGGTACCAAGAGACCCAGTACTTC. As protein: CATSSRDRGYQETQYF. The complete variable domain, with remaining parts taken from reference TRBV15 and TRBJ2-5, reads DAMVIQNPRYQVTQFGKPVTLSCSQTLNHNVMYWYQQKSSQAPKLLFHYYDKDFNNEADTPDNFQSRRPNTSFCFLDIRSPGLGDTAMYLCATSSRDRGYQETQYFGPGTRLLVL.

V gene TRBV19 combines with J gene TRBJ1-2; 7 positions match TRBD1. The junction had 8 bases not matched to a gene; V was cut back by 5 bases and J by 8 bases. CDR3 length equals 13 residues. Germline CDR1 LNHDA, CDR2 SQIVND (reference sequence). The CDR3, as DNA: TGTGCCAGTAGTGTCGACAGGGCACGCGGCTACACCTTC. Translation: CASSVDRARGYTF.

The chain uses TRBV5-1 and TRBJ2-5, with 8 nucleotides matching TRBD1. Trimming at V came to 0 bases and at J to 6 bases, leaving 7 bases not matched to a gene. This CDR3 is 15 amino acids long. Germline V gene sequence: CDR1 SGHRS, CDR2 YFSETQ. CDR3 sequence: CASSLASTGEQTQYF. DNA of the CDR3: TGCGCCAGCAGCTTGGCGTCGACAGGGGAGCAGACCCAGTACTTC.

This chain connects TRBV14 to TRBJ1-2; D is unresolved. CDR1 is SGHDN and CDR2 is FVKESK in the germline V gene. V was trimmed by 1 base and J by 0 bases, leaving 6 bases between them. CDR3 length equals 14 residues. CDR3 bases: TGTGCCAGCAGCCAAGCGTCAGCTAACTATGGCTACACCTTC. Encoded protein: CASSQASANYGYTF. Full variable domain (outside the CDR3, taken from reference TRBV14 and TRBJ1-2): EAGVTQFPSHSVIEKGQTVTLRCDPISGHDNLYWYRRVMGKEIKFLLHFVKESKQDESGMPNNRFLAERTGGTYSTLKVQPAELEDSGVYFCASSQASANYGYTFGSGTRLTVV.

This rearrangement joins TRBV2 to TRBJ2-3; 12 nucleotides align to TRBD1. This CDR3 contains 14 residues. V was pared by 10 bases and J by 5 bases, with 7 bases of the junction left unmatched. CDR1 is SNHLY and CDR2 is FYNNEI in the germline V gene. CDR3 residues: CATPGQGAGDTQYF. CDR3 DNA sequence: TGTGCCACTCCGGGACAGGGGGCGGGAGATACGCAGTATTTT.

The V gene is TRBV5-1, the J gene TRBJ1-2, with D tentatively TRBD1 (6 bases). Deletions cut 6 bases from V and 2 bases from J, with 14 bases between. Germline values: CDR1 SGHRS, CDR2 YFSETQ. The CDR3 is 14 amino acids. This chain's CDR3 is CASTYRADNYGYTF. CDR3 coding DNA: TGCGCCAGCACCTACAGGGCCGACAACTATGGCTACACCTTC.

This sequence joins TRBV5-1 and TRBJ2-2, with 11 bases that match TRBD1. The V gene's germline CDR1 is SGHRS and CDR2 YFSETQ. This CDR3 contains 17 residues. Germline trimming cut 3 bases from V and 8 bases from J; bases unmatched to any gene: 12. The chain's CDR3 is CASSSGTGGVISGELFF. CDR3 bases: TGCGCCAGCAGCTCCGGGACAGGGGGAGTAATATCTGGGGAGCTGTTTTTT. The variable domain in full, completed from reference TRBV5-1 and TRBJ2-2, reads KAGVTQTPRYLIKTRGQQVTLSCSPISGHRSVSWYQQTPGQGLQFLFEYFSETQRNKGNFPGRFSGRQFSNSRSEMNVSTLELGDSALYLCASSSGTGGVISGELFFGEGSRLTVL.

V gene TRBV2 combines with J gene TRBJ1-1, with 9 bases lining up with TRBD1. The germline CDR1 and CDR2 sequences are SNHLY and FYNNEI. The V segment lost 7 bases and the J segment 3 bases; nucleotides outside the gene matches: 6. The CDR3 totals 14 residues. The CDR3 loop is CASTLQGAHTEAFF. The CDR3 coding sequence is TGTGCCAGCACTTTACAGGGGGCGCACACTGAAGCTTTCTTT.

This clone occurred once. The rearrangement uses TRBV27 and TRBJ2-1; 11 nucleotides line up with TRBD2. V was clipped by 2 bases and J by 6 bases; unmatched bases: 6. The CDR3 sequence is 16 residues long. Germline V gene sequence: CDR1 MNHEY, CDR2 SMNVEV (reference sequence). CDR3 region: CASSLRLAGGTNEQFF. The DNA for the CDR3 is TGTGCCAGCAGTTTACGGCTAGCGGGGGGTACCAATGAGCAGTTCTTC.

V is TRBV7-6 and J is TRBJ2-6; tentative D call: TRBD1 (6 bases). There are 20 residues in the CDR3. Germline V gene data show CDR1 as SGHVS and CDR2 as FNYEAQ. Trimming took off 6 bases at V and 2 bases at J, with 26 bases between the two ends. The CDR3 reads CASSKHPPTGILAGANVLTF. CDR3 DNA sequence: TGTGCCAGCAGTAAACACCCCCCGACAGGAATCCTCGCTGGGGCCAACGTCCTGACTTTC. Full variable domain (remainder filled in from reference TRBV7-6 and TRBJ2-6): GAGVSQSPRYKVTKRGQDVALRCDPISGHVSLYWYRQALGQGPEFLTYFNYEAQQDKSGLPNDRFSAERPEGSISTLTIQRTEQRDSAMYRCASSKHPPTGILAGANVLTFGAGSRLTVL.

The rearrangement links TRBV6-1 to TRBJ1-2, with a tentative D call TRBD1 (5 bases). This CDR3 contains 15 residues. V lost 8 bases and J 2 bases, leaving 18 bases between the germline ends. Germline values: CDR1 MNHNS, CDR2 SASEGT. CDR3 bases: TGTGCCAGCGAAGGGGCGACAGTGGGGAACTATGGCTACACCTTC. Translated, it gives CASEGATVGNYGYTF.

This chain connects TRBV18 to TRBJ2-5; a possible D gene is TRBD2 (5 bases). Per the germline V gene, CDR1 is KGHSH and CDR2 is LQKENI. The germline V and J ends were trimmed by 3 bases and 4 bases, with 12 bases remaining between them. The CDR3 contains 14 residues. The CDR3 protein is CASSPQRKVETQYF. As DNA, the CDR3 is TGTGCCAGCTCACCGCAGCGGAAGGTAGAGACCCAGTACTTC. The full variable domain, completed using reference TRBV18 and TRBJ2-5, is NAGVMQNPRHLVRRRGQEARLRCSPMKGHSHVYWYRQLPEEGLKFMVYLQKENIIDESGMPKERFSAEFPKEGPSILRIQQVVRGDSAAYFCASSPQRKVETQYFGPGTRLLVL.

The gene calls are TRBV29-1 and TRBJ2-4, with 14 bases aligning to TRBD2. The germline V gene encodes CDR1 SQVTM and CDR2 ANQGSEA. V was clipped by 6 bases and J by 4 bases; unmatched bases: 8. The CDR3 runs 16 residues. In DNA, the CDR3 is TGCAGCGTGGCGACTAGCGGGGGGGCAGGTAAAAACATTCAGTACTTC. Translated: CSVATSGGAGKNIQYF.

CDR3 amino acids: CASSHGGNSPLHF. In DNA, the CDR3 is TGTGCCAGCAGTCACGGGGGGAATTCACCCCTCCACTTT. The J gene is TRBJ1-6, the V gene TRBV27, with D tentatively TRBD1 (5 bases). This CDR3 has 13 residues. V was cut by 5 bases and J by 7 bases, with 9 bases left in between. Germline CDR1 and CDR2: MNHEY and SMNVEV (reference sequence).

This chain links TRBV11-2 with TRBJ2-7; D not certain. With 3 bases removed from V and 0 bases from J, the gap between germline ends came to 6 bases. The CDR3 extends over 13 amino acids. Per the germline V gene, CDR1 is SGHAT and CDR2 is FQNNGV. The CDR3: CASSFSVSYEQYF. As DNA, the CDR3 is TGTGCCAGCAGCTTTTCAGTCTCCTACGAGCAGTACTTC.